The 21 T cell receptor beta chains below all came from one sample that was sequenced in a study of regulatory T cells in long-lasting Graves disease. Combining iRepertoire HTBI primers with Arm-PCR of CDR3 regions, the authors built TCR beta libraries. One entry per CDR3 protein results from TCRdb running MiXCR on the multiplex PCR reads. The data contain 300,000 to 350,000 distinct CDR3 sequences, about 20% of them seen just once; the ten biggest clones take up less than 35%. As for time point: persistent/refractory GD, antithyroid drugs over 5 years with positive TRAb. Extracted PBMC RNA gave rise to the TCR library. This specimen was peripheral blood mononuclear cells (PBMCs), taken when the disease was refractory, from a patient treated with antithyroid drugs. These TCRs come from a female donor with Graves disease.

This clonotype was found once. The V gene is TRBV7-9, the J gene TRBJ1-1; D remains unclear. The CDR3 has 15 residues. Germline CDR1 is SEHNR and CDR2 is FQNEAQ (reference sequence). The V and J ends lost 7 bases and 0 bases respectively, with 15 bases between them. The CDR3 DNA follows: TGTGCCAGCAATCTTGAGCCGAGCATGAACACTGAAGCTTTCTTT. This translates into CASNLEPSMNTEAFF.

This clonotype was counted a few times. V gene TRBV4-2 combines with J gene TRBJ2-5, with TRBD2 matching over 13 bases. The V and J ends lost 1 base and 4 bases, in that order; junction bases with no gene match: 9. CDR1 is LGHNA, CDR2 YNFKEQ, per germline. This CDR3 comprises 18 residues. The CDR3 bases are TGTGCCAGCAGCCAAGCATCAGGGACTAGCGGGGCAGGAGAGACCCAGTACTTC. Residues: CASSQASGTSGAGETQYF.

The rearrangement joins TRBV29-1 to TRBJ1-2; D gene uncertain. From germline, CDR1 is SQVTM and CDR2 ANQGSEA. This CDR3 spans 13 amino acids. Between the trimmed V and J ends, which lost 2 bases and 2 bases, there was a span of 9 bases. Here the CDR3 DNA reads TGCAGCGTTGAACACAGAGAGAACTATGGCTACACCTTC. The encoded protein is CSVEHRENYGYTF. The full variable domain, completed using reference TRBV29-1 and TRBJ1-2, is SAVISQKPSRDICQRGTSLTIQCQVDSQVTMMFWYRQQPGQSLTLIATANQGSEATYESGFVIDKFPISRPNLTFSTLTVSNMSPEDSSIYLCSVEHRENYGYTFGSGTRLTVV.

This clonotype was counted at least ten times. J is TRBJ1-6 and V is TRBV12-3 or TRBV12-4; 7 bases are a match to TRBD1. This CDR3 spans 13 amino acids. V lost 6 bases to trimming and J lost 8 bases; unmatched junction nucleotides: 4. CDR3 residues: CASRPGQYSPLHF. In DNA form, the CDR3 reads TGTGCCAGCAGACCGGGACAGTATTCACCCCTCCACTTT.

The gene calls are TRBV7-8 and TRBJ1-1; perhaps TRBD1 as D (6 bases). The CDR3 has 15 amino acids. Germline values: CDR1 SGHVS, CDR2 FQNEAQ. The germline V and J ends were trimmed by 3 bases and 1 base, with 12 bases remaining between them. The CDR3 DNA is TGTGCCAGCAGCTTTCGACAGGCCCCGAACACTGAAGCTTTCTTT. Translation: CASSFRQAPNTEAFF.

This clonotype occurred a few times. V and J are TRBV5-1 and TRBJ1-6; D gene uncertain. CDR1 and CDR2 from the germline V gene are SGHRS and YFSETQ. V was trimmed by 4 bases and J by 5 bases, leaving 7 bases between them. This CDR3 comprises 13 residues. CDR3: CASSPADNSPLHF. CDR3 DNA: TGCGCCAGCAGCCCCGCCGATAATTCACCCCTCCACTTT.

This clonotype was seen repeatedly, ten times or more. The chain recombines TRBV24-1 with TRBJ2-5; either TRBD1 or TRBD2 may fit D (5 bases each). V lost 4 bases, J lost 3 bases, and 14 bases lay in between. The CDR3 runs to 15 residues. Germline V CDR1 and CDR2: KGHDR, SFDVKD. CDR3 sequence: CATSETGTAKETQYF. DNA for the CDR3: TGTGCCACCAGTGAAACCGGGACGGCAAAAGAGACCCAGTACTTC.

The chain recombines TRBV7-3 with TRBJ2-2; 8 bases align to TRBD1. CDR3 length: 14 amino acids. CDR1 is SGHTA and CDR2 is FQGTGA in the germline V gene. V lost 5 bases, J lost 7 bases, and 6 bases stayed unmatched. CDR3 residues: CASSPDRGSGELFF. CDR3 DNA sequence: TGTGCCAGCAGCCCCGACAGGGGAAGCGGGGAGCTGTTTTTT.

The rearrangement joins TRBV24-1 to TRBJ2-6, with 7 positions matching TRBD1. The germline V gene has CDR1 KGHDR and CDR2 SFDVKD. Trimming cost V 6 bases and J 2 bases; bases outside gene matches: 9. This CDR3 has 17 amino acids. The CDR3 reads CATSHSDDRAGANVLTF. The CDR3 region has the DNA TGTGCCACCAGTCATTCCGACGACAGGGCTGGGGCCAACGTCCTGACTTTC.

This clonotype appeared a few times. The chain uses TRBV24-1 and TRBJ2-5; 11 positions match TRBD2. In germline, CDR1 is KGHDR, CDR2 SFDVKD. V was pared by 1 base and J by 5 bases, with 5 bases of the junction left unmatched. The CDR3 loop spans 16 amino acids. CDR3 protein: CATSDFTSGSIETQYF. The CDR3, as DNA: TGTGCCACCAGTGATTTTACTAGCGGGAGTATTGAGACCCAGTACTTC.

This clonotype was seen more than once but under ten times. Possible read error: a much larger clone is one base away. The chain couples TRBV28 to TRBJ2-2, with D tentatively TRBD2 (7 bases). CDR1 MDHEN and CDR2 SYDVKM come from the germline V gene. The CDR3 length is 17 residues. The chain's CDR3 is CACSLQRGGELTGELFF. The CDR3 DNA follows: TGTGCCTGCAGCCTACAAAGGGGGGGCGAATTGACCGGGGAGCTGTTTTTT.

Concerning this clonotype itself: One end of the junction does not line up with germline, which may come from a read error. CDR3 loop: CASSPTLTYLAGGPYIEQFF. CDR3 bases: TGTGCCAGCAGTCCTACATTGACGTATCTAGCGGGAGGCCCATACATTGAGCAGTTCTTC. The V and J genes are TRBV28 and TRBJ2-1; TRBD2 matches at 11 bases. Germline lookup yields CDR1 MDHEN and CDR2 SYDVKM. The CDR3 has 20 amino acids.

As to this clonotype: A far more abundant clone sits one base away, making this likely a read error. The rearrangement links TRBV13 to TRBJ2-4; possible D gene TRBD2, 6 bases. There are 15 residues in the CDR3. The V gene's germline CDR1 is PRHDT and CDR2 FYEKMQ (reference sequence). The ends were cut back, 6 bases at V and 8 bases at J, with 20 bases in the middle. DNA for the CDR3: TGTGCCAGCAGTGACCTCGGAGGGAGCCAAGACATTCAGTACTTC. Protein sequence: CASSDLGGSQDIQYF. Together with reference TRBV13 and TRBJ2-4, the CDR3 gives the full variable domain: AAGVIQSPRHLIKEKRETATLKCYPIPRHDTVYWYQQGPGQDPQFLISFYEKMQSDKGSIPDRFSAQQFSDYHSELNMSSLELGDSALYFCASSDLGGSQDIQYFGAGTRLSVL.

This clonotype was recorded many times. The V and J genes are TRBV27 and TRBJ2-7; 7 bases are shared with TRBD1. J was trimmed by 3 bases and V by 8 bases; bases with no gene match: 10. CDR3 length: 14 residues. From germline, CDR1 is MNHEY and CDR2 SMNVEV (reference sequence). The CDR3 coding sequence is TGTGCCAGCCATGCACTCCGGGACAGCTACGAGCAGTACTTC. Its translation: CASHALRDSYEQYF.

This chain connects TRBV12-3 or TRBV12-4 to TRBJ2-5, with TRBD2 identical over 7 bases. Trimming took 5 bases from V and 3 from J; bases not matched to a gene: 6. The CDR3 has 14 amino acids. This chain's CDR3 is CASSEQLAEETQYF. DNA for the CDR3: TGTGCCAGCAGTGAGCAGCTAGCGGAAGAGACCCAGTACTTC.

Only a few counts were recorded for this clonotype. The rearrangement joins TRBV4-1 to TRBJ2-5, with D perhaps TRBD1 (6 bases). V was cut by 1 base and J by 10 bases, with 19 bases left in between. The CDR3 is 15 residues long. Germline assignment: CDR1 MGHRA and CDR2 YSYEKL. CDR3 coding DNA: TGCGCCAGCAGCCAAGCAGGGTCCATGGGGGCGGGCCAGTACTTC. It codes for CASSQAGSMGAGQYF.

At least ten counts were recorded for this clonotype. The rearrangement joins TRBV27 to TRBJ2-6; 8 bases map to TRBD1. V lost 3 bases, J lost 0 bases, and 4 bases stayed unmatched. Germline values: CDR1 MNHEY, CDR2 SMNVEV (reference sequence). The CDR3 is made up of 17 amino acids. CDR3 amino acids: CASSFRQGNSGANVLTF. CDR3 sequence (DNA): TGTGCCAGCAGTTTTCGACAGGGGAACTCTGGGGCCAACGTCCTGACTTTC.

In its sample, this clonotype was seen many times. V is TRBV12-3 or TRBV12-4 and J is TRBJ1-3; 8 nucleotides agree with TRBD1. The CDR3 has 16 amino acids. J was trimmed by 2 bases and V by 6 bases; bases with no gene match: 9. The CDR3 spells CASRNEGQAAGNTIYF. The DNA of the CDR3 is TGTGCCAGCAGAAACGAGGGACAGGCCGCTGGAAACACCATATATTTT.

The V gene is TRBV5-1, the J gene TRBJ2-7; D possibly corresponds to TRBD2 (5 bases). Germline values: CDR1 SGHRS, CDR2 YFSETQ. The V gene lost 3 bases and the J gene lost 6 bases, with 19 bases spanning the gap. The CDR3 spans 15 residues. The CDR3 region has the DNA TGCGCCAGCAGCTCGACCTCTAGCTACACCTCCGAGCAGTACTTC. It is translated as CASSSTSSYTSEQYF.

This rearrangement joins TRBV20-1 to TRBJ1-1; the D is unclear. The CDR3 has 14 amino acids. Trimming cost V 0 bases and J 1 base, with 9 bases left between them. Germline lookup yields CDR1 DFQATT and CDR2 SNEGSKA (reference sequence). The CDR3 coding sequence is TGCAGTGCTAGAGATATCCTAGGGAACACTGAAGCTTTCTTT. Translation gives CSARDILGNTEAFF.

This clonotype was detected a few times. The chain carries TRBV6-1 and TRBJ1-2; a weak D match, TRBD1 (5 bases). The germline V gene encodes CDR1 MNHNS and CDR2 SASEGT. The CDR3 covers 15 residues. V was pared by 5 bases and J by 5 bases, with 18 bases between. For the CDR3, the DNA is TGTGCCAGCAGTCAGTCCCGTATCGGGGGGTATGGCTACACCTTC. Protein product: CASSQSRIGGYGYTF.